Below are 21 T cell receptor beta chains sequenced from a single sample in a study of patients and donors after allogeneic stem cell transplantation. TCRdb processed the RT-PCR reads anew with MiXCR; each CDR3 protein has one entry. Of 900,000 to 1,000,000 distinct CDR3 sequences in the sample, roughly 18% were seen once. Sequenced sample: blood, either unsorted or a sorted T cell fraction (not recorded which). These receptors originate from a human donor who was either an allogeneic HSCT recipient or a stem cell or donor lymphocyte infusion donor (not recorded which). It is not recorded whose cells these are; they may come from a transplant donor.

The chain recombines TRBV10-3 with TRBJ1-1, with D tentatively TRBD1 (5 bases). Germline V lookup: CDR1 ENHRY, CDR2 SYGVKD. CDR3 length equals 14 residues. V was pared by 6 bases and J by 5 bases, with 16 bases between. This CDR3 reads CAISIREGGTEAFF. The DNA of the CDR3 is TGTGCCATCAGCATCAGGGAAGGAGGTACTGAAGCTTTCTTT.

This clonotype was seen a handful of times. This sequence joins TRBV5-1 and TRBJ1-1, with D maybe TRBD1 (6 bases). The V end was cut by 0 bases, the J end by 5 bases, with 14 bases between. Germline V gene data show CDR1 as SGHRS and CDR2 as YFSETQ. The CDR3 is 15 amino acids. The DNA for the CDR3 is TGCGCCAGCAGCTTGGTGGCCAGGGGATTGACTGAAGCTTTCTTT. Residues: CASSLVARGLTEAFF.

This clonotype was recorded a few times. The CDR3 protein is CASSARNIQYF. Written as DNA, the CDR3 is TGTGCCAGCAGCGCCCGGAACATTCAGTACTTC. The chain joins TRBV5-6 to TRBJ2-4, with no clear D. The V and J ends lost 4 bases and 7 bases respectively, with 6 bases between them. Per germline, CDR1 SGHDT and CDR2 YYEEEE. CDR3 size: 11 residues.

This rearrangement joins TRBV3-1 to TRBJ1-1; D call uncertain. Germline assignment: CDR1 LGHDT and CDR2 YNNKEL (reference sequence). The CDR3 contains 13 residues. Deletions cut 4 bases from V and 5 bases from J, with 11 bases between. The chain's CDR3 is CASSRARDTEAFF. The CDR3, as DNA: TGTGCCAGCAGCCGGGCCCGGGATACTGAAGCTTTCTTT.

This clonotype was seen a handful of times. V is TRBV25-1 and J is TRBJ2-7; TRBD2 agrees at 7 bases. The ends lost 1 base at V and 6 bases at J; junction bases unmatched: 12. The germline CDR1 and CDR2 sequences are MGHDK and SYGVNS. This CDR3 has 16 amino acids. CDR3 sequence reads: CASSEWGGPRASEQYF. The CDR3, as DNA: TGTGCCAGCAGTGAATGGGGGGGACCCCGGGCTTCCGAGCAGTACTTC.

This rearrangement joins TRBV28 to TRBJ2-2; the D is unclear. Trimming took off 7 bases at V and 1 base at J, with 13 bases between the two ends. CDR1 is MDHEN and CDR2 is SYDVKM in the germline V gene. There are 15 residues in the CDR3. This chain's CDR3 is CASKPPNRNTGELFF. The CDR3 bases are TGTGCCAGCAAACCACCAAACAGGAACACCGGGGAGCTGTTTTTT.

A few counts support this clonotype. The rearrangement uses TRBV20-1 and TRBJ2-3; D unclear. This CDR3 spans 12 amino acids. Trimming stripped 6 bases from V and 5 bases from J, with 12 bases between. Germline V gene sequence: CDR1 DFQATT, CDR2 SNEGSKA (reference sequence). The CDR3 nucleotides are TGCAGTGCGTTCGGAATACAAGATACGCAGTATTTT. Protein sequence: CSAFGIQDTQYF.

J is TRBJ1-4 and V is TRBV2; D ambiguous. This CDR3 has 15 residues. Looked up from germline, CDR1 is SNHLY and CDR2 is FYNNEI. Trimming took off 3 bases at V and 7 bases at J, with 15 bases between the two ends. CDR3 sequence: CASSDKRPGSEKLFF. The CDR3 DNA sequence: TGTGCCAGCAGTGATAAGAGGCCGGGGAGTGAAAAACTGTTTTTT.

Only a few counts were recorded for this clonotype. The chain has TRBV3-1 and TRBJ2-5; 13 bases fit TRBD2. The CDR3 is made up of 14 amino acids. Trimming cost V 7 bases and J 5 bases; bases outside gene matches: 4. The V gene's germline CDR1 is LGHDT and CDR2 YNNKEL (reference sequence). The CDR3 nucleotides read TGTGCCAGCAAACTAGCGGGGGGGGAGGAGACCCAGTACTTC. This codes for CASKLAGGEETQYF.

This clonotype was detected a few times. The chain uses TRBV4-1 and TRBJ2-7; 10 bases are shared with TRBD2. The junction had 3 bases not matched to a gene; V was cut back by 0 bases and J by 1 base. Germline CDR1 MGHRA, CDR2 YSYEKL. This CDR3 has 16 residues. This CDR3 is CASSQDAAGGSYEQYF. The DNA for the CDR3 is TGCGCCAGCAGCCAAGATGCAGCGGGAGGGTCCTACGAGCAGTACTTC.

The V gene is TRBV6-2 or TRBV6-3, the J gene TRBJ2-1; D unclear. The germline V gene encodes CDR1 MNHEY and CDR2 SVGEGT. Trimming shortened V by 6 bases and J by 9 bases, and 9 bases separated the two germline ends. The length of the CDR3 is 11 residues. The CDR3 coding sequence is TGTGCCAGCAGCCGTAGCAGTGAGCAGTTCTTC. The encoded protein is CASSRSSEQFF.

Here the CDR3 reads CASSLAPPYEQYF. The DNA for the CDR3 is TGCGCCAGCAGCTTGGCCCCACCATACGAGCAGTACTTC. The chain combines TRBV5-1 with TRBJ2-7; D is unclear. Between the trimmed V and J ends, which lost 0 bases and 4 bases, there was a span of 8 bases. Germline CDR1 and CDR2: SGHRS and YFSETQ. This CDR3 has 13 residues.

This clonotype was counted only a few times. The chain has TRBV21-1 and TRBJ2-3; the table assigns TRBD1, which was not confirmed against the DNA. TRBV21-1 is a listed pseudogene. This CDR3 has 16 amino acids. CDR3 loop: CASSTRQGDWTDTQYF. The CDR3 nucleotides read TGTGCCAGCAGCACCCGACAGGGGGATTGGACAGATACGCAGTATTTT.

V usage is TRBV12-3 or TRBV12-4 and J usage is TRBJ1-1, with TRBD1 as a possible D gene (6 bases). The CDR3 runs 11 residues. Trimming shortened V by 8 bases and J by 10 bases, and 14 bases separated the two germline ends. The chain's CDR3 is CASGGGGGAFF. In DNA form, the CDR3 reads TGTGCCAGCGGGGGGGGAGGGGGAGCTTTCTTT.

The chain links TRBV27 to TRBJ2-1; a weak D match, TRBD2 (6 bases). Trimming pared 6 bases from V and 1 base from J, leaving 13 bases between. The CDR3 length is 15 residues. CDR1 and CDR2 from the germline V gene are MNHEY and SMNVEV (reference sequence). The CDR3 DNA follows: TGTGCCAGCAGCTATAGCGGATGGTCCTACAATGAGCAGTTCTTC. It is translated as CASSYSGWSYNEQFF.

In this sample, this clonotype turned up a few times. The genes are TRBV3-1 and TRBJ1-2; D unclear. Looked up from germline, CDR1 is LGHDT and CDR2 is YNNKEL (reference sequence). V was shortened by 6 bases and J by 0 bases, with 11 bases between the two germline ends. This CDR3 has 14 amino acids. The CDR3 sequence is CASRSGPPNYGYTF. The CDR3 DNA is TGTGCCAGCAGATCCGGCCCCCCTAACTATGGCTACACCTTC.

V usage is TRBV6-1 and J usage is TRBJ2-4; either TRBD1 or TRBD2 may supply D (5 bases each). The V end lost 7 bases, the J end lost 3 bases, and 16 bases lay between the germline ends. Germline CDR1 and CDR2: MNHNS and SASEGT. The CDR3 extends over 15 amino acids. CDR3 sequence: CASIDRDPYKNIQYF. Written as DNA, the CDR3 is TGTGCCAGCATCGATCGGGACCCCTACAAAAACATTCAGTACTTC.

The chain has TRBV12-3 or TRBV12-4 and TRBJ2-5; possibly TRBD1 for D (6 bases). CDR3 length: 15 residues. V dropped 2 bases and J dropped 0 bases, with 10 bases sitting between them. The CDR3 loop reads CASSLFTGYQETQYF. Written as DNA, the CDR3 is TGTGCCAGCAGTTTATTTACAGGGTACCAAGAGACCCAGTACTTC.

This clonotype turned up a few times. The chain couples TRBV7-9 to TRBJ1-3, with D maybe TRBD1 (5 bases). Trimming cost V 6 bases and J 8 bases, with 17 bases left between them. This CDR3 spans 14 amino acids. From germline, CDR1 is SEHNR and CDR2 FQNEAQ (reference sequence). As DNA, the CDR3 is TGTGCCAGCAGTAAAGGGACCTTTGAGGACACCATATATTTT. This gives the protein CASSKGTFEDTIYF.

This clonotype was found many times. The rearrangement joins TRBV7-2 to TRBJ2-7, with 11 bases identical to TRBD1. The CDR3 covers 15 residues. V was clipped by 5 bases and J by 2 bases; unmatched bases: 5. The germline gives CDR1 SGHTA, CDR2 FQGNSA. DNA of the CDR3: TGTGCCAGCAGCCTAGGACAGGGGGCAACCTACGAGCAGTACTTC. Its translation is CASSLGQGATYEQYF.

This clonotype was seen at least ten times. V is TRBV3-1 and J is TRBJ1-6, with no clear D. CDR1 and CDR2 from the germline V gene are LGHDT and YNNKEL (reference sequence). V shed 0 bases and J shed 10 bases, with 7 bases lying between them. The CDR3 is made up of 13 amino acids. The CDR3 region is CASSQEGRSPLHF. In DNA form, the CDR3 reads TGTGCCAGCAGCCAAGAGGGGAGGTCACCCCTCCACTTT.